The 14 T cell receptor beta chains in this list originate from one sample, sequenced in a study of T-cell reconstitution after alpha-beta-depleted transplantation in children. Preparation of the TCRbeta library was carried out with unique molecular identifiers. TCRdb recomputed calls from the PCR reads with MiXCR, one row per CDR3 protein. The sample yields hundreds of thousands of distinct CDR3 sequences, under 15% seen once. Sequences were derived from PBMCs from the stem cell graft donor, sampled from the stem cell graft. These receptors all stem from a human donor who donated a stem cell graft to a child with combined immunodeficiency.

The table lists this clonotype with a few counts. The rearrangement joins TRBV20-1 to TRBJ2-1; the D gene is possibly TRBD1 (5 bases). This CDR3 contains 15 residues. Per the germline V gene, CDR1 is DFQATT and CDR2 is SNEGSKA (reference sequence). Trimming left V 3 bases short and J 6 bases short, with 18 bases between. The CDR3 coding sequence is TGCAGTGCTAGGAGACCAGGGTTTCAGGCCAATGAGCAGTTCTTC. Translated, it gives CSARRPGFQANEQFF.

This clonotype appeared many times. V is TRBV7-2 and J is TRBJ2-7; TRBD1 aligns across 12 bases. Trimming removed 1 base from V and 4 bases from J; junction bases left unmatched: 5. CDR3 length: 16 residues. Looked up from germline, CDR1 is SGHTA and CDR2 is FQGNSA. The CDR3 DNA sequence: TGTGCCAGCAGCTTAGGGGGACAGGGGGCCGGATACGAGCAGTACTTC. Its translation is CASSLGGQGAGYEQYF.

This clonotype turned up a few times. An end of the junction differs from the germline gene, which may be a read error. The CDR3 DNA is TGCGCCAGCAGCCAAGTCCGCGGGACCTCCGACAATGAGCAGTTCTTC. Residues: CASSQVRGTSDNEQFF. The chain carries TRBV4-3 and TRBJ2-1, with D tentatively TRBD2 (6 bases). Germline V gene sequence: CDR1 LGHNA, CDR2 YSLEER. The CDR3 runs 16 residues.

This clonotype was seen repeatedly, ten times or more. The rearrangement joins TRBV9 to TRBJ2-7; perhaps D is TRBD1 or TRBD2 (6 bases each). The CDR3 sequence is 14 residues long. V was cut by 6 bases and J by 3 bases, with 16 bases left in between. CDR1 SGDLS and CDR2 YYNGEE come from the germline V gene. The CDR3 is CASTEGGLYYEQYF. The CDR3 DNA sequence: TGTGCCAGCACCGAGGGGGGATTATACTACGAGCAGTACTTC.

The chain is built from TRBV2 and TRBJ2-6; the D gene is possibly TRBD1 (5 bases). V was cut by 8 bases and J by 0 bases, with 14 bases left in between. CDR3 length: 16 residues. CDR1 and CDR2 from the germline V gene are SNHLY and FYNNEI. The CDR3 sequence is CASPPRQGSGANVLTF. The CDR3 DNA sequence: TGTGCCAGCCCTCCCCGTCAGGGCTCTGGGGCCAACGTCCTGACTTTC.

The genes are TRBV9 and TRBJ2-1; 8 nucleotides match TRBD1. Germline-derived CDR1 and CDR2 are SGDLS and YYNGEE. The ends lost 4 bases at V and 8 bases at J; junction bases unmatched: 11. This CDR3 contains 15 residues. The CDR3 DNA reads as TGTGCCAGCAGCACATCGGGGGACAGGAGGGATGAGCAGTTCTTC. This encodes CASSTSGDRRDEQFF.

Many counts were recorded for this clonotype. V usage is TRBV7-9 and J usage is TRBJ1-4; D not certain. V dropped 6 bases and J dropped 9 bases, with 14 bases sitting between them. Germline CDR1 and CDR2: SEHNR and FQNEAQ (reference sequence). The CDR3 covers 13 residues. The CDR3 here is CASSSVAGKKLFF. As DNA, the CDR3 is TGTGCCAGCAGTTCTGTGGCAGGCAAAAAACTGTTTTTT.

This clonotype appeared many times. The V gene is TRBV10-3, the J gene TRBJ2-5, with 7 positions matching TRBD1. The V gene end was trimmed by 6 bases and the J gene end by 4 bases; junction bases not matched to a gene: 2. Germline CDR1 is ENHRY and CDR2 is SYGVKD. CDR3 length: 12 amino acids. This CDR3 reads CAISRTGETQYF. The CDR3 region has the DNA TGTGCCATCAGCCGGACAGGAGAGACCCAGTACTTC.

This clonotype was seen at least ten times. The chain couples TRBV5-1 to TRBJ1-1; D is uncertain. Germline V gives CDR1 SGHRS, CDR2 YFSETQ. This CDR3 region has 14 residues. V gave up 2 bases and J gave up 1 base, with 9 bases separating them. CDR3 in DNA: TGCGCCAGCAGCTTCACGAGGAAGAACACTGAAGCTTTCTTT. It yields the protein CASSFTRKNTEAFF.

There are a few counts of this clonotype. This sequence joins TRBV18 and TRBJ2-1; 10 bases map to TRBD1. Trimming removed 6 bases from V and 4 bases from J; junction bases left unmatched: 12. Germline-derived CDR1 and CDR2 are KGHSH and LQKENI. This CDR3 is 17 amino acids long. Here the CDR3 DNA reads TGTGCCAGCTCTCCGGCTAGACCGGGACAGGGGTACAATGAGCAGTTCTTC. Translation: CASSPARPGQGYNEQFF.

The sample holds many counts of this clonotype. This rearrangement joins TRBV29-1 to TRBJ1-1, with 11 nucleotides matching TRBD1. Germline V gives CDR1 SQVTM, CDR2 ANQGSEA. V was clipped by 4 bases and J by 13 bases; unmatched bases: 20. The CDR3 is made up of 16 amino acids. This CDR3 is CSVAPSPGTGGFKVFF. The CDR3 DNA reads TGCAGCGTTGCCCCATCGCCGGGGACAGGGGGGTTTAAGGTTTTCTTT.

Turning to this clonotype: Since the CDR3 does not end with the conserved phenylalanine or tryptophan, this likely comes from a read error. The chain uses TRBV7-2 and TRBJ2-2; the D gene is possibly TRBD2 (7 bases). CDR1 is SGHTA, CDR2 FQGNSA, per germline. The CDR3 runs 16 residues. The V end lost 0 bases, the J end lost 5 bases, and 13 bases lay between the germline ends. CDR3 in DNA: TGTGCCAGCAGCTTAGCTGTGGGGGGGCGGACCGGGGAGCTGTTTGTT. Amino acid sequence: CASSLAVGGRTGELFV.

This clonotype has just a few counts. The J gene is TRBJ1-5, the V gene TRBV20-1; D is unresolved. Per germline, CDR1 DFQATT and CDR2 SNEGSKA (reference sequence). This CDR3 spans 15 amino acids. The ends were cut back, 0 bases at V and 0 bases at J, with 9 bases in the middle. The CDR3 coding sequence is TGCAGTGCTAGAGAAAAGTTTTATAGCAATCAGCCCCAGCATTTT. It specifies CSAREKFYSNQPQHF.

The chain links TRBV18 to TRBJ2-1; D is undetermined. Between the trimmed V and J ends, which lost 3 bases and 2 bases, there was a span of 11 bases. Germline loops: CDR1 KGHSH, CDR2 LQKENI. There are 15 residues in the CDR3. The CDR3 sequence is CASSPEYSAYNEQFF. The CDR3 coding sequence is TGTGCCAGCTCACCGGAATATTCGGCCTACAATGAGCAGTTCTTC.